Below, 2 T cell receptor beta chains from the same sample are listed, as sequenced in a study of blood T cells in healthy people across ages (dated by TCRdb to the mid-2010s). Library prep was done by 5' RACE. These reads were obtained on an Illumina HiSeq 2500. A second PCR of roughly 6 to 11 cycles was run with a J-beta primer mix and a sample-barcoded 5' primer. TCRdb passed the public sequencing reads through fastp at Q25 and MiXCR, retaining productive beta sequences. Each entry is one CDR3 protein sequence, shown with its most common DNA and genes. The sample table holds 790,000 or so distinct CDR3 sequences, of which approximately 60% were seen once. The ten top clones hold under 30% of the sample. Sequencing used blood. These receptors originate from a man in his forties in good health.

The table lists this clonotype with a few counts. V gene TRBV11-2 combines with J gene TRBJ2-3; 9 bases map to TRBD1. V was pared by 0 bases and J by 0 bases, with 7 bases of the junction left unmatched. This CDR3 spans 18 amino acids. CDR1 SGHAT and CDR2 FQNNGV come from the germline V gene. CDR3 DNA: TGTGCCAGCAGCTTAGAGAGGCCGGGACAGGGCAGCACAGATACGCAGTATTTT. Amino acids: CASSLERPGQGSTDTQYF.

This clonotype was seen only a few times. The V gene is TRBV12-5, the J gene TRBJ2-5; D is uncertain. The DNA end is a closer match to TRBJ2-7, so the J assignment may be wrong. The V gene's germline CDR1 is LGHNT and CDR2 FRNRAP. The CDR3 contains 12 residues. The CDR3 sequence: CASGLIGYEQYF. The CDR3 coding sequence is TGTGCTAGTGGTTTAATAGGATACGAGCAGTACTTC.